The rows below give T cell receptor beta chains drawn from one sample of a study of T-cell memory formation after mild COVID-19. TCRdb reprocessed the 5' RACE reads via MiXCR and lists one record per CDR3 protein. The repertoire has a few hundred thousand distinct CDR3 sequences, roughly 27% of them found once; the top ten carry about an eighth. The sample taken for sequencing was PBMCs or a T cell subset sorted from them (not recorded which). The receptors originated from an adult woman who had mild COVID-19 (a few samples of this study predate the infection). Cell type and time point are not known. CDR3s include the opening cysteine and the closing phenylalanine or tryptophan. The D gene is left open where the match is weak. Not all rows give a size; the values are once, few, many and, for expanded clones, a class.

d_gene,v_gene,j_gene,abundance,CDR3aa,CDR3nt
NA,TRBV20-1,TRBJ1-2,few,CSARDMARRTGYTF,TGCAGTGCTAGAGATATGGCAAGGCGAACTGGCTACACCTTC
NA,TRBV20-1,TRBJ1-1,NA,CSARDYPEAFF,TGCAGTGCTAGAGATTACCCCGAAGCTTTCTTT
NA,TRBV3-1,TRBJ2-7,NA,CASSTPGTDIYEQYF,TGTGCCAGCAGCACCCCCGGGACGGATATCTACGAGCAGTACTTC
TRBD1,TRBV5-4,TRBJ1-1,few,CASSLQGRDTEAFF,TGTGCCAGCAGCCTACAGGGGAGGGACACTGAAGCTTTCTTT
TRBD1,TRBV24-1,TRBJ1-2,few,CATSDPGQGNGYTF,TGTGCCACCAGTGACCCGGGACAGGGAAACGGCTACACCTTC
TRBD2,TRBV7-8,TRBJ2-5,NA,CASSSGLGQETQYF,TGTGCCAGCAGCTCGGGACTAGGGCAAGAGACCCAGTACTTC
NA,TRBV7-9,TRBJ2-3,NA,CASSLGQTSTDTQYF,TGTGCCAGCAGCCTCGGACAGACTAGCACAGATACGCAGTATTTT
NA,TRBV12-3/TRBV12-4,TRBJ2-5,once,CASSWWGETQYF,TGTGCCAGCAGCTGGTGGGGAGAGACCCAGTACTTC
TRBD1,TRBV5-1,TRBJ2-1,NA,CASSWDRVEQFF,TGCGCCAGCAGCTGGGACAGGGTTGAGCAGTTCTTC
TRBD2,TRBV9,TRBJ2-3,NA,CASSGGGAGGITDTQYF,TGTGCCAGCAGCGGAGGAGGGGCGGGAGGGATCACAGATACGCAGTATTTT
NA,TRBV7-3,TRBJ1-1,NA,CASSMTVNTEAFF,TGTGCCAGCAGCATGACAGTGAACACTGAAGCTTTCTTT
NA,TRBV3-1,TRBJ1-4,few,CASSQGALDEKLFF,TGTGCCAGCAGCCAGGGGGCTCTGGACGAAAAACTGTTTTTT
TRBD2,TRBV29-1,TRBJ2-7,few,CSARLAGADEQYF,TGCAGCGCTAGACTAGCGGGAGCGGACGAGCAGTACTTC
NA,TRBV21-1,TRBJ2-2,few,CASSKEGSNTGELFF,TGTGCCAGCAGCAAGGAAGGGAGCAACACCGGGGAGCTGTTTTTT
TRBD1,TRBV19,TRBJ1-2,few,CASSTGQLLGGYTF,TGTGCCAGTAGTACGGGACAGCTCTTGGGTGGCTACACCTTC
NA,TRBV7-9,TRBJ1-1,NA,CASSSYASLGGTEAFF,TGTGCCAGCAGCTCTTACGCCTCTCTTGGGGGCACTGAAGCTTTCTTT
TRBD2,TRBV7-2,TRBJ2-1,few,CASSSSSGRAGSNEQFF,TGTGCCAGCAGCTCTTCTAGCGGGAGGGCCGGAAGCAATGAGCAGTTCTTC
NA,TRBV4-3,TRBJ1-6,NA,CASSQGARTSLNSPLHF,TGCGCCAGCAGCCAAGGGGCTAGGACGAGCCTAAATTCACCCCTCCACTTT
NA,TRBV6-7,TRBJ1-5,NA,CASSYETGYSNQPQHF,TGTGCCAGCAGTTACGAGACAGGTTATAGCAATCAGCCCCAGCATTTT
NA,TRBV29-1,TRBJ2-7,few,CSVERQIYEQYF,TGCAGCGTTGAGAGACAGATTTACGAGCAGTACTTC
TRBD1,TRBV7-7,TRBJ2-1,NA,CASSLDRANEQFF,TGTGCCAGCAGCCTCGACAGGGCCAATGAGCAGTTCTTC
NA,TRBV24-1,TRBJ1-5,NA,CATSDEVSQPQHF,TGTGCCACCAGTGATGAGGTCAGTCAGCCCCAGCATTTT
TRBD1,TRBV6-5,TRBJ2-1,NA,CASRRTGGNEQFF,TGTGCCAGCAGGAGGACAGGGGGCAATGAGCAGTTCTTC
TRBD2,TRBV7-2,TRBJ2-1,few,CASSGGLAASNEQFF,TGTGCCAGCAGCGGGGGACTAGCGGCCTCAAATGAGCAGTTCTTC
NA,TRBV20-1,TRBJ2-7,NA,CSATRGLTYEQYF,TGCAGTGCTACGCGGGGGCTAACCTACGAGCAGTACTTC
TRBD1,TRBV7-8,TRBJ2-7,many,CASSNPGQGATYEQYF,TGTGCCAGCAGCAACCCCGGACAGGGGGCCACCTACGAGCAGTACTTC
TRBD2,TRBV12-3/TRBV12-4,TRBJ2-5,NA,CATSPGTSGSPETQYF,TGTGCCACCTCCCCAGGGACTAGCGGGAGTCCGGAGACCCAGTACTTC
TRBD1,TRBV7-3,TRBJ2-1,NA,CASSVDRGQQFF,TGTGCCAGCAGCGTAGACAGGGGGCAGCAGTTCTTC
TRBD1,TRBV27,TRBJ2-7,NA,CASSSTGWEQYF,TGTGCCAGCAGCTCGACAGGGTGGGAGCAGTACTTC
NA,TRBV7-6,TRBJ1-1,few,CASSLALYTEAFF,TGTGCCAGCAGCTTAGCGCTTTACACTGAAGCTTTCTTT
TRBD2,TRBV9,TRBJ2-7,NA,CASSVGSGSYEQYF,TGTGCCAGCAGCGTAGGTAGCGGGTCCTACGAGCAGTACTTC
TRBD1,TRBV18,TRBJ2-5,NA,CASSPRRGLVGHQETQYF,TGTGCCAGCTCACCACGCAGGGGGCTAGTGGGGCACCAAGAGACCCAGTACTTC